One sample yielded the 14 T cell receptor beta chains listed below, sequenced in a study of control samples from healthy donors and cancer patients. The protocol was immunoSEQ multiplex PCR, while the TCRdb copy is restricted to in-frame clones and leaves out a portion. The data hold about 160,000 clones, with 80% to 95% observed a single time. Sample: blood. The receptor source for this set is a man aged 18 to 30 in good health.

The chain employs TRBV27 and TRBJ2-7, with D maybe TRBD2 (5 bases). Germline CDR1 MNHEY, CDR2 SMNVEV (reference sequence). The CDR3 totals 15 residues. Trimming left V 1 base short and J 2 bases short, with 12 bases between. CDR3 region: CASSLLGSVAYEQYF. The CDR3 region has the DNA TGTGCCAGCAGTTTATTAGGGAGTGTCGCCTACGAGCAGTACTTC.

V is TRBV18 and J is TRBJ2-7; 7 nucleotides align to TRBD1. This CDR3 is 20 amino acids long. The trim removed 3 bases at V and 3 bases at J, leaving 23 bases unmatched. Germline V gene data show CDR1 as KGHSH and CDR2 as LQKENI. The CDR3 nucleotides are TGTGCCAGCTCACCTTTTACAGGGGCCAACCTATACCAAACTCTCTACGAGCAGTACTTC. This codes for CASSPFTGANLYQTLYEQYF.

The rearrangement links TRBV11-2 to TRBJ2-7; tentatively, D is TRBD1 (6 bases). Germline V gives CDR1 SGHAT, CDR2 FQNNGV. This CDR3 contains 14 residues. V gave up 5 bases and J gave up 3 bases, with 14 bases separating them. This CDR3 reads CASSAGQNNYEQYF. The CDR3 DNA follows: TGTGCCAGCAGCGCCGGACAGAACAACTACGAGCAGTACTTC.

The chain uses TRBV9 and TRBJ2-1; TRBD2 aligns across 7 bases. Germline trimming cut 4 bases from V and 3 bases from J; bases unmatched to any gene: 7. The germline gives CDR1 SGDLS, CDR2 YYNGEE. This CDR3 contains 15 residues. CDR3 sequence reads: CASSYGLGDYNEQFF. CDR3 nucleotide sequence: TGTGCCAGCAGCTATGGACTAGGCGACTACAATGAGCAGTTCTTC.

The CDR3 sequence: CASSLNRLGTEAFF. The CDR3 nucleotides are TGTGCCAGCAGCTTAAACCGTCTTGGCACTGAAGCTTTCTTT. The chain employs TRBV7-6 and TRBJ1-1; D unclear. Germline assignment: CDR1 SGHVS and CDR2 FNYEAQ. The CDR3 is 14 amino acids. The ends were cut back, 2 bases at V and 4 bases at J, with 11 bases in the middle.

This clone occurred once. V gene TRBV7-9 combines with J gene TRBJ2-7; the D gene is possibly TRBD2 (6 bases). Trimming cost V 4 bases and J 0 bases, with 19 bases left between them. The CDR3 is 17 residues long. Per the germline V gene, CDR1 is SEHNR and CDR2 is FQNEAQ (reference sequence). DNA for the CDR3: TGTGCCAGCAGCTACCCCGAGGAGGGTGCGAGCTCCTACGAGCAGTACTTC. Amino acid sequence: CASSYPEEGASSYEQYF.

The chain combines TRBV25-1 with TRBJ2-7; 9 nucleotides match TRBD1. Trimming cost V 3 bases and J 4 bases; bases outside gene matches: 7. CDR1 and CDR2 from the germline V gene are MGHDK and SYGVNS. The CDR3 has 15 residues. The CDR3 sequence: CASSDANRGRYEQYF. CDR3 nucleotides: TGTGCCAGCAGTGATGCTAACAGGGGGCGGTACGAGCAGTACTTC.

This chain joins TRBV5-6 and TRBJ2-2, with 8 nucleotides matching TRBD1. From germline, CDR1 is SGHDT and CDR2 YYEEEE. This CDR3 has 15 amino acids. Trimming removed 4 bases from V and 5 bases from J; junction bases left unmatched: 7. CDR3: CASSPRTGLTGELFF. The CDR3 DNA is TGTGCCAGCAGCCCCCGGACAGGGTTAACCGGGGAGCTGTTTTTT.

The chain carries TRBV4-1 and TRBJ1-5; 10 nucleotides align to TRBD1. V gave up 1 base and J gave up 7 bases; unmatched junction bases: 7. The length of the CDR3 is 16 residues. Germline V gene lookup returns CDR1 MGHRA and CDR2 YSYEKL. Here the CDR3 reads CASSQAGDRGRQPQHF. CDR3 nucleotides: TGCGCCAGCAGCCAAGCCGGGGACAGGGGTCGGCAGCCCCAGCATTTT.

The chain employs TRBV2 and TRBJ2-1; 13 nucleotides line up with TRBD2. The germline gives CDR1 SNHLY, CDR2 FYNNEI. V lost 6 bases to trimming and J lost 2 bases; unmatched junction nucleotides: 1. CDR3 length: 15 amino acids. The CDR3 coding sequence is TGTGCCAGCAGAGGACTAGCGGGGGCCTACAATGAGCAGTTCTTC. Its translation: CASRGLAGAYNEQFF.

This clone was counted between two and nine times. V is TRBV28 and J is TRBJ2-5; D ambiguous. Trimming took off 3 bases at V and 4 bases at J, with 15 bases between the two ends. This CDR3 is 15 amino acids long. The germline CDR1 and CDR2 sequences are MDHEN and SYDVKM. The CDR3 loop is CASSFGSPGSETQYF. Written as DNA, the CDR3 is TGTGCCAGCAGTTTTGGCTCACCCGGCTCAGAGACCCAGTACTTC.

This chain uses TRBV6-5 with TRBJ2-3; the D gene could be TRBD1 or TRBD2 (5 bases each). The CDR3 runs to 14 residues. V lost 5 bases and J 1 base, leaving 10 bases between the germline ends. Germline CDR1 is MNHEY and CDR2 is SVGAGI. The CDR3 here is CASSNLGRTDTQYF. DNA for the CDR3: TGTGCCAGCAGTAACTTGGGACGCACAGATACGCAGTATTTT.

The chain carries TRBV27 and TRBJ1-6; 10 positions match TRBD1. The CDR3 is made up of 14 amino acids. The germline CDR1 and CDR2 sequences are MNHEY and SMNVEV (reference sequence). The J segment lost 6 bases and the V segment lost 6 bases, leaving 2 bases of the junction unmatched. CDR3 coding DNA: TGTGCCAGCAGGTGGGACAGGGGTAATTCACCCCTCCACTTT. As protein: CASRWDRGNSPLHF.

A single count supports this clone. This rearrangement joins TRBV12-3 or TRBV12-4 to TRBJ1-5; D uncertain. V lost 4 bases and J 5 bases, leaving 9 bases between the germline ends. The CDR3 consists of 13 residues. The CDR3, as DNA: TGTGCCAGCAGTTCCGTCAGAGATCAGCCCCAGCATTTT. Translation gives CASSSVRDQPQHF.